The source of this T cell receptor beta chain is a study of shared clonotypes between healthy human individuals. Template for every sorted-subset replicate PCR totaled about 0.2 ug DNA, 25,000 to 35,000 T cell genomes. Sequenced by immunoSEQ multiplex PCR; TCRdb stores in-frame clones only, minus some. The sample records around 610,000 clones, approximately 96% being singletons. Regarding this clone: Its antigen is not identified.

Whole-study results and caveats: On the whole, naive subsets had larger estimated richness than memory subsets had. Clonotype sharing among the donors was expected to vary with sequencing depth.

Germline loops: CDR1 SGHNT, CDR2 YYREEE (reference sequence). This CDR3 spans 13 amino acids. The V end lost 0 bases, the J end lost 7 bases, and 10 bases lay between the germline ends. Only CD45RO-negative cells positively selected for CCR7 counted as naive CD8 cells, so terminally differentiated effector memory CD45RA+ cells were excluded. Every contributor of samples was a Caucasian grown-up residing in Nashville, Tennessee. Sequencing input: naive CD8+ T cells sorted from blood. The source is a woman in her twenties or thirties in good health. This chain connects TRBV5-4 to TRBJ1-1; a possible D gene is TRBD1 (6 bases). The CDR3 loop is CASSLDRANEAFF. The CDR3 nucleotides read TGTGCCAGCAGCTTGGACAGGGCAAATGAAGCTTTCTTT.